This entry features one T cell receptor beta chain sequence. Its antigen is unidentified. An end of the junction differs from the germline gene, which may be a read error. The sample comes from a study of T cells after yellow fever vaccination. Study details: Where fractions had low cell numbers, libraries were prepared from them with the SMART-Seq v4 Ultra Low Input RNA kit.

The CDR3 sequence is 20 residues long. Germline V gives CDR1 SEHNR, CDR2 FQNEAQ (reference sequence). Via MiXCR, TCRdb re-called the 5' RACE reads, giving one row per CDR3 protein. The sample contains 300,000 to 350,000 distinct CDR3 sequences, around 4.5% of which appear only once. Findings and limits, study-wide: Some clonotypes were seen in both the CD4 and the CD8 compartments. These made up a small share and likely arose from convergent recombination.

The material was PBMCs, obtained 15 days after the yellow fever booster vaccination. The V and J genes are TRBV7-9 and TRBJ2-6; a possible D gene is TRBD1 (6 bases). The origin of this receptor is a young man who received the YFV17D yellow fever vaccine. The CDR3 reads CVSSLWTVSAKVSGANVLTF. The CDR3 coding sequence is TGTGTCAGCAGCCTCTGGACAGTCTCCGCAAAAGTTTCTGGGGCCAACGTCCTGACTTTC.